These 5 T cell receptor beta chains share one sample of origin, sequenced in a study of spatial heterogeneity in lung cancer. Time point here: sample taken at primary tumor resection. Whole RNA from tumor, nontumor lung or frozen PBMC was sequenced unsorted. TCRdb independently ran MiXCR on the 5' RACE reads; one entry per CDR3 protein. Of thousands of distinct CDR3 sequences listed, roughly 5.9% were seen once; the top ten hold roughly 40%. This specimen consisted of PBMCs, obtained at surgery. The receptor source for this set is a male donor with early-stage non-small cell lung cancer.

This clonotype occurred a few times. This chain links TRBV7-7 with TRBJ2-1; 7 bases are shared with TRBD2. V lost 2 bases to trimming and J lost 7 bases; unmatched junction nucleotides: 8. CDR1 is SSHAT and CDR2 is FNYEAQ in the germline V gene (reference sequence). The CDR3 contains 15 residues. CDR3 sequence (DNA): TGTGCCAGCAGCTTACTTGTGGCGGGAGAGAATGAGCAGTTCTTC. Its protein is CASSLLVAGENEQFF.

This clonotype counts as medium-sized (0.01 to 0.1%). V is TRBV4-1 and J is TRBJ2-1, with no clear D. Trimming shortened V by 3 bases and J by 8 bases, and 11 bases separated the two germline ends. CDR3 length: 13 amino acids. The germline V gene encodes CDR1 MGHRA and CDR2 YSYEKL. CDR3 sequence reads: CASSQVSEDEQFF. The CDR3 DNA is TGCGCCAGCAGCCAGGTTTCTGAGGATGAGCAGTTCTTC.

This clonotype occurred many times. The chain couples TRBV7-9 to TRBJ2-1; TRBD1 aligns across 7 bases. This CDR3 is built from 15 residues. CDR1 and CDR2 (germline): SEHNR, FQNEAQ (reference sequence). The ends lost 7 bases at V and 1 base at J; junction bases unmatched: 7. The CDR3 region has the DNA TGTGCCAGCACCAACACAGGGGTTTCCTACAATGAGCAGTTCTTC. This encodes CASTNTGVSYNEQFF.

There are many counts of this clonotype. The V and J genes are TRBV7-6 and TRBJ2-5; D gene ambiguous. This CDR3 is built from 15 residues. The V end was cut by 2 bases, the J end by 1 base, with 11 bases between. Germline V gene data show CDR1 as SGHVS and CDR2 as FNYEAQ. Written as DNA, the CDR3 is TGTGCCAGCAGCTTATATCGACCCCCCCAAGAGACCCAGTACTTC. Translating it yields CASSLYRPPQETQYF.

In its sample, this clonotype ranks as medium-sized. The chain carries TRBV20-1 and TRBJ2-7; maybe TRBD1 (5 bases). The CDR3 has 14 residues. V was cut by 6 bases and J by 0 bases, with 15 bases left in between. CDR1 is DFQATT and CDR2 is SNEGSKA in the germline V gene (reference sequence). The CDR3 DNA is TGCAGTGCCAGCCCCAGGGCATTCTCCTACGAGCAGTACTTC. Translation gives CSASPRAFSYEQYF.